This is a list of T cell receptor beta chains from one sample in a study of metastatic and nonmetastatic thyroid tumors. TCRdb reanalyzed the PCR reads via MiXCR. Of 16,000 or so clones in the sample, about 25% were seen once. Sequencing used adjacent normal tissue. The receptors here all came from a female donor with papillary thyroid cancer or a benign thyroid nodule (not recorded which). Some clones in this sample may be carry-over from other donors' samples. Each CDR3 is given with its conserved first and last residue. A D gene is named only where the DNA matches it firmly. Clone size is given for some rows only: seen once, a few or many times, or a class if the clone is expanded.

abundance,j_gene,d_gene,v_gene,len,CDR3aa,CDR3nt
NA,TRBJ2-7,NA,TRBV6-1,15,CASSPRGGSSYEQYF,TGTGCCAGCAGTCCTAGGGGCGGTAGCTCCTACGAGCAGTACTTC
once,TRBJ2-2,NA,TRBV30,15,CAWSRAGAGGGELFF,TGTGCCTGGAGTCGGGCAGGGGCTGGGGGCGGGGAGCTGTTTTTT
few,TRBJ2-7,NA,TRBV30,15,CAWSPGPRGHYEQYF,TGTGCCTGGAGTCCAGGCCCAAGGGGCCACTACGAGCAGTACTTC
few,TRBJ2-1,NA,TRBV6-1,16,CASSPGRDASYNEQFF,TGTGCCAGCAGTCCGGGGCGGGACGCCTCCTACAATGAGCAGTTCTTC
few,TRBJ2-7,NA,TRBV6-5,10,CASKDLEQYF,TGTGCCAGCAAAGACTTAGAGCAGTACTTC
many,TRBJ2-7,TRBD1,TRBV18,14,CASSPRDRTYEQYF,TGTGCCAGCTCACCCCGGGACAGAACCTACGAGCAGTACTTC
NA,TRBJ2-1,TRBD2,TRBV11-3,15,CASSLRASGGARQFF,TGTGCCAGCAGCTTACGTGCTAGCGGGGGGGCCAGGCAGTTCTTC
few,TRBJ1-1,NA,TRBV5-1,12,CASSPETGEAFF,TGCGCCAGCAGCCCCGAGACAGGTGAAGCTTTCTTT
few,TRBJ1-5,NA,TRBV19,13,CASSTGMGQPQHF,TGTGCCAGTAGTACAGGGATGGGTCAGCCCCAGCATTTT
NA,TRBJ1-6,NA,TRBV4-2,16,CASSQENRPNNSPLHF,TGTGCCAGCAGCCAAGAGAACAGGCCAAATAATTCACCCCTCCACTTT
many,TRBJ1-2,TRBD1,TRBV6-6,18,CASSHPPGTGGTFYGYTF,TGTGCCAGCAGTCACCCCCCCGGGACAGGGGGGACTTTCTATGGCTACACCTTC
few,TRBJ2-1,NA,TRBV7-2,12,CASSRPGYEQFF,TGTGCCAGCAGCCGCCCCGGTTACGAGCAGTTCTTC
few,TRBJ2-7,TRBD1,TRBV7-6,12,CASSPTGGEQYF,TGTGCCAGCAGCCCTACAGGGGGCGAGCAGTACTTC
NA,TRBJ1-6,TRBD1,TRBV20-1,14,CSAEEGTDNSPLHF,TGCAGTGCAGAAGAGGGGACAGACAATTCACCCCTCCACTTT
NA,TRBJ2-3,NA,TRBV7-3,15,CASSFSTFDTDTQYF,TGTGCCAGCAGCTTCTCGACTTTCGACACAGATACGCAGTATTTT
few,TRBJ2-5,NA,TRBV27,14,CASSVIDGQETQYF,TGTGCCAGCAGTGTTATCGACGGACAAGAGACCCAGTACTTC
few,TRBJ2-7,NA,TRBV28,14,CASSTLLQQYEQYF,TGTGCCAGCAGTACCCTTTTACAGCAGTACGAGCAGTACTTC
NA,TRBJ2-1,TRBD2,TRBV12-3/TRBV12-4,14,CASSFQRETNEQFF,TGTGCCAGCAGTTTTCAGCGGGAGACGAATGAGCAGTTCTTC
NA,TRBJ2-7,TRBD1,TRBV28,17,CASSSQKGQVIPYEQYF,TGTGCCAGCAGTTCCCAGAAGGGACAGGTAATCCCCTACGAGCAGTACTTC
NA,TRBJ1-2,NA,TRBV6-2/TRBV6-3,15,CASSYSKEVMRGYTF,TGTGCCAGCAGTTACTCGAAGGAGGTAATGCGTGGCTACACCTTC
NA,TRBJ1-2,TRBD1,TRBV2,16,CASSVSGTGGFDGYTF,TGTGCCAGCAGTGTGAGCGGGACAGGGGGCTTCGATGGCTACACCTTC
few,TRBJ1-5,NA,TRBV6-4,16,CASSDLKTGYYQPQHF,TGTGCCAGCAGTGACTTGAAGACAGGATATTATCAGCCCCAGCATTTT
NA,TRBJ2-6,TRBD2,TRBV12-3/TRBV12-4,20,CASSLLLAGGPSSGANVLTF,TGTGCCAGCAGTTTGTTGCTAGCGGGAGGGCCAAGCTCTGGGGCCAACGTCCTGACTTTC
medium-sized,TRBJ1-5,NA,TRBV12-3/TRBV12-4,15,CASSLGGGLNQPQHF,TGTGCCAGCAGTTTAGGAGGGGGACTCAATCAGCCCCAGCATTTT
NA,TRBJ2-1,NA,TRBV27,15,CASSRRDRAYNEQFF,TGTGCCAGCAGCCGCCGGGACCGGGCCTACAATGAGCAGTTCTTC
few,TRBJ1-6,TRBD1,TRBV6-5,15,CASSYSNDRDSPLHF,TGTGCCAGCAGTTACTCTAACGACAGGGATTCACCCCTCCACTTT
NA,TRBJ2-5,NA,TRBV6-6,13,CASSYPGQETQYF,TGTGCCAGCAGTTACCCAGGGCAAGAGACCCAGTACTTC
NA,TRBJ1-1,NA,TRBV7-9,14,CASSTMGLYTEAFF,TGTGCCAGCAGTACTATGGGATTGTACACTGAAGCTTTCTTT
few,TRBJ1-1,NA,TRBV7-3,12,CASSLDGTEAFF,TGTGCCAGCAGCTTAGATGGCACTGAAGCTTTCTTT
NA,TRBJ1-2,TRBD1,TRBV27,14,CASSRRTGFDGYTF,TGTGCCAGCAGTCGCAGGACAGGTTTCGATGGCTACACCTTC
few,TRBJ2-5,TRBD2,TRBV19,17,CASSRKGGTSALLTQYF,TGTGCCAGTAGTAGAAAGGGGGGGACTAGCGCCCTTCTCACCCAGTACTTC
NA,TRBJ1-1,NA,TRBV6-1,13,CASSYGGSTEAFF,TGTGCCAGCAGCTATGGGGGGAGCACTGAAGCTTTCTTT
few,TRBJ2-7,NA,TRBV2,13,CASSAYYLNEQYF,TGTGCCAGCAGCGCATATTACCTCAACGAGCAGTACTTC
many,TRBJ2-1,TRBD2,TRBV20-1,16,CSARPRTSGSSYEQFF,TGCAGTGCTAGGCCACGAACTAGCGGGAGTTCTTATGAGCAGTTCTTC
NA,TRBJ2-3,NA,TRBV19,13,CASNSGRTDTQYF,TGTGCCAGTAATAGCGGCCGCACAGATACGCAGTATTTT
few,TRBJ2-7,NA,TRBV7-9,13,CASSLAGGYEQYF,TGTGCCAGCAGCTTAGCAGGGGGCTACGAGCAGTACTTC
NA,TRBJ2-7,NA,TRBV20-1,14,CSALYRGGTYEQYF,TGCAGTGCTCTTTATCGGGGAGGCACCTACGAGCAGTACTTC
few,TRBJ2-1,NA,TRBV6-1,12,CASKNRLNEQFF,TGTGCCAGCAAAAACCGACTTAATGAGCAGTTCTTC
few,TRBJ2-7,TRBD2,TRBV11-2,17,CASSLVASGTYTYEQYF,TGTGCCAGCAGCTTAGTTGCTAGCGGGACCTACACCTACGAGCAGTACTTC
NA,TRBJ1-1,NA,TRBV7-9,14,CASSLDSSRAEAFF,TGTGCCAGCAGCTTAGATTCCAGCCGTGCTGAGGCTTTCTTT
NA,TRBJ1-2,NA,TRBV19,13,CASSIATTYGYTF,TGTGCCAGTAGTATAGCCACGACCTATGGCTACACCTTC
NA,TRBJ1-5,TRBD1,TRBV12-3/TRBV12-4,16,CASSSGTGGSCQPQHF,TGTGCCAGCAGCTCCGGGACAGGGGGCTCTTGTCAGCCCCAGCATTTT
NA,TRBJ2-1,TRBD2,TRBV20-1,16,CSARDEGGRNGNEQFF,TGCAGTGCTAGAGATGAGGGCGGGAGAAATGGGAATGAGCAGTTCTTC
few,TRBJ2-7,NA,TRBV7-9,13,CASSFTGTYEQYF,TGTGCCAGCAGCTTTACAGGGACCTACGAGCAGTACTTC
NA,TRBJ1-1,TRBD1,TRBV19,11,CATRWTGKAFF,TGTGCCACAAGGTGGACAGGGAAAGCTTTCTTT
NA,TRBJ2-5,NA,TRBV10-3,15,CAISATGGPQETQYF,TGTGCCATCAGTGCGACTGGAGGGCCCCAAGAGACCCAGTACTTC
NA,TRBJ2-5,TRBD2,TRBV20-1,14,CSLEGSSGDETQYF,TGCAGTCTCGAGGGGTCTAGCGGGGATGAGACCCAGTACTTC
NA,TRBJ2-1,NA,TRBV6-1,13,CASSSPSRDEQFF,TGTGCCAGCAGTTCCCCATCTAGGGATGAGCAGTTCTTC
few,TRBJ2-7,TRBD2,TRBV6-1,14,CASSFSGAGYEQYF,TGTGCCAGCAGTTTTAGCGGGGCCGGCTACGAGCAGTACTTC
large,TRBJ2-7,NA,TRBV20-1,11,CSAPGIYEQYF,TGCAGTGCGCCAGGGATCTACGAGCAGTACTTC